This section outlines one T cell receptor beta chain sequence together with its context. From the 5' RACE reads, TCRdb called clonotypes with MiXCR, one entry per CDR3 protein. The sample shows around 1.7 million distinct CDR3 sequences, around 33% of them seen only once. This record belongs to a study of identical twins. V shed 1 base, J shed 8 bases, and the junction held 11 bases outside the gene matches. The germline gives CDR1 MNHEY, CDR2 SMNVEV (reference sequence). CDR3 length: 17 residues. This sequence was found in a newborn girl in good health. The chain links TRBV27 to TRBJ1-6, with 7 bases aligning to TRBD1. Sample: cord blood. The CDR3 DNA follows: TGTGCCAGCAGTTTATACGCCGACAGGGTTCGATATTCACCCCTCCACTTT. Translating it yields CASSLYADRVRYSPLHF.